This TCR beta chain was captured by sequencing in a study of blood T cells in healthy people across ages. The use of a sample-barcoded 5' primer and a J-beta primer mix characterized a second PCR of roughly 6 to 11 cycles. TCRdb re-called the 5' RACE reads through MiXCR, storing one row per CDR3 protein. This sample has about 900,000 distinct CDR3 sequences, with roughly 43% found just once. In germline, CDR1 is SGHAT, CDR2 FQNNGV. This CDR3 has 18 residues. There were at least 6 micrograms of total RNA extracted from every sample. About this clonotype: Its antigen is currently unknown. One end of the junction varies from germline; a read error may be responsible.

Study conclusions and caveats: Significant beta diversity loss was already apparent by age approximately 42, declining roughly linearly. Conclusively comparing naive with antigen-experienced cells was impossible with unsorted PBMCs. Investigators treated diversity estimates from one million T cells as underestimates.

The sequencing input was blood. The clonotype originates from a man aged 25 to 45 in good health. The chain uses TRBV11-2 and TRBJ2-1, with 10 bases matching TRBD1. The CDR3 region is CASSLGTGDALSHNEQFF. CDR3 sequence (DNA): TGTGCCAGCAGCTTGGGGACAGGGGACGCGCTCTCCCACAATGAGCAGTTCTTC.